These 25 T cell receptor beta chains were all obtained from the same sample, sequenced in a study of blood T cell repertoires in COVID-19 (dated by TCRdb to the early 2020s). Library method: the immunoSEQ multiplex PCR assay. TCRdb retrieved this table from immuneACCESS and kept in-frame rearrangements only. Not all clones are present; in checked studies, unresolved V genes account for under half, and no reason is known for the remainder. The sample data list roughly 240,000 clones, and more than 75% of these were observed just once. Roughly 5.2% of the sample goes to the ten largest clones. The sequenced sample consisted of peripheral blood. The receptors derive from a woman of 80 years or more with COVID-19, enrolled during active disease.

The chain is built from TRBV4-1 and TRBJ2-1; D unresolved. Deletions cut 3 bases from V and 8 bases from J, with 8 bases between. The CDR3 is 12 residues long. The V gene's germline CDR1 is MGHRA and CDR2 YSYEKL. The CDR3 sequence is CASSHIRDEQFF. The CDR3, as DNA: TGCGCCAGCAGCCACATCCGCGATGAGCAGTTCTTC.

The sample holds one count of this clone. The gene calls are TRBV3-1 (or the pseudogene TRBV3-2) and TRBJ2-7, with D unclear. The V gene's germline CDR1 is LGHDT and CDR2 YNNKEL (reference sequence). Trimming pared 1 base from V and 7 bases from J, leaving 5 bases between. The CDR3 has 11 amino acids. The CDR3 nucleotides are TGTGCCAGCAGCCAAGGGCCGGAGCAGTACTTC. The encoded protein is CASSQGPEQYF.

V is TRBV28 and J is TRBJ2-1; 15 positions match TRBD2. After removal of 6 bases from V and 6 bases from J, the junction contained 12 bases not matched to a gene. The CDR3 contains 18 residues. Germline CDR1 MDHEN, CDR2 SYDVKM. Here the CDR3 reads CASSPLSGLAGGINEQFF. In nucleotides, the CDR3 is TGTGCCAGCAGCCCACTATCGGGACTAGCGGGGGGCATCAATGAGCAGTTCTTC.

CDR3 sequence: CASSLQGIGELFF. For the CDR3, the DNA is TGTGCCAGCAGTTTACAGGGTATCGGGGAGCTGTTTTTT. This chain links TRBV12-3 or TRBV12-4 with TRBJ2-2, with D possibly being TRBD1 (5 bases). This CDR3 region has 13 residues. The V gene lost 2 bases and the J gene lost 7 bases, with 8 bases spanning the gap.

This clone was observed a handful of times. CDR3 DNA: TGTGCCAGCAGATCTCAGGGGGCGCTGAATTCACCCCTCCACTTT. This codes for CASRSQGALNSPLHF. The chain recombines TRBV5-4 with TRBJ1-6; 8 nucleotides match TRBD1. Trimming at V came to 5 bases and at J to 7 bases, leaving 8 bases not matched to a gene. Germline assignment: CDR1 SGHNT and CDR2 YYREEE (reference sequence). The length of the CDR3 is 15 residues.

This sequence joins TRBV2 and TRBJ1-2, with 8 bases matching TRBD1. The CDR3 is made up of 13 amino acids. V was pared by 8 bases and J by 8 bases, with 10 bases of the junction left unmatched. Germline V gene data show CDR1 as SNHLY and CDR2 as FYNNEI. The CDR3 loop reads CASHRGAIRGYTF. DNA for the CDR3: TGTGCCAGCCACAGGGGGGCAATCCGCGGCTACACCTTC.

V usage is TRBV6-5 and J usage is TRBJ1-6; a possible D gene is TRBD1 (6 bases). In germline, CDR1 is MNHEY, CDR2 SVGAGI. The CDR3 sequence is 13 residues long. The germline V and J ends were trimmed by 5 bases and 13 bases, with 15 bases remaining between them. CDR3 nucleotide sequence: TGTGCCAGCAGTCTACGGACAGCTTCCCCCCTCCACTTT. It encodes CASSLRTASPLHF.

The rearrangement links TRBV10-3 to TRBJ1-1, with D tentatively TRBD1 (5 bases). The CDR3 is 15 amino acids. CDR1 and CDR2 (germline): ENHRY, SYGVKD. Trimming left V 8 bases short and J 0 bases short, with 16 bases between. The CDR3 is CAIRFSEDMNTEAFF. CDR3 DNA: TGTGCCATCCGTTTTTCCGAGGACATGAACACTGAAGCTTTCTTT.

The chain joins TRBV5-1 to TRBJ1-5, with TRBD1 as a possible D gene (6 bases). V dropped 4 bases and J dropped 4 bases, with 9 bases sitting between them. Per the germline V gene, CDR1 is SGHRS and CDR2 is YFSETQ. The CDR3 covers 13 residues. The CDR3 coding sequence is TGCGCCAGCAGCGCACAGGGAAATCAGCCCCAGCATTTT. This encodes CASSAQGNQPQHF.

This chain joins TRBV19 and TRBJ1-2; 12 bases are a match to TRBD1. The V and J ends lost 4 bases and 8 bases, in that order; junction bases with no gene match: 8. This CDR3 spans 15 amino acids. Germline V lookup: CDR1 LNHDA, CDR2 SQIVND (reference sequence). In DNA, the CDR3 is TGTGCCAGTAGTACCCCGGGACAGGGGGCGGTAGGCTACACCTTC. Translation: CASSTPGQGAVGYTF.

The rearrangement links TRBV6-5 to TRBJ2-7; TRBD1 matches at 8 bases. The trim removed 6 bases at V and 1 base at J, leaving 5 bases unmatched. This CDR3 has 14 amino acids. The germline gives CDR1 MNHEY, CDR2 SVGAGI. The CDR3 DNA reads as TGTGCCAGCAGCCGGGACAGGACATCCTACGAGCAGTACTTC. Its protein is CASSRDRTSYEQYF.

The chain links TRBV18 to TRBJ2-7, with 12 positions matching TRBD2. J lost 7 bases, V lost 6 bases, and 13 bases had no gene match. Germline lookup yields CDR1 KGHSH and CDR2 LQKENI. The CDR3 runs to 16 residues. Written as DNA, the CDR3 is TGTGCCAGCTCCCTGCATAAGGTGACTAGCGGGGGTGAGCAGTACGTC. It yields the protein CASSLHKVTSGGEQYV.

The rearrangement uses TRBV7-9 and TRBJ1-2; no definite D call. The V end lost 3 bases, the J end lost 6 bases, and 5 bases lay between the germline ends. Looked up from germline, CDR1 is SEHNR and CDR2 is FQNEAQ (reference sequence). The CDR3 sequence is 11 residues long. For the CDR3, the DNA is TGTGCCAGCAGCTTCCCCAATGGCTACACCTTC. Translation: CASSFPNGYTF.

V gene TRBV11-1 combines with J gene TRBJ2-1; 8 positions match TRBD1. V lost 7 bases and J lost 4; bases outside the gene matches: 9. CDR1 is SGHAT, CDR2 FQDESV, per germline (reference sequence). There are 15 residues in the CDR3. CDR3 bases: TGTGCCAGCATGCAAACAGGGGGTATTTACAATGAGCAGTTCTTC. Translating it yields CASMQTGGIYNEQFF.

The rearrangement joins TRBV19 to TRBJ2-1; TRBD2 matches 11 bases. V lost 7 bases and J lost 4; bases outside the gene matches: 6. The CDR3 has 15 amino acids. Germline values: CDR1 LNHDA, CDR2 SQIVND (reference sequence). In DNA form, the CDR3 reads TGTGCCAGTATATCCGGGACTAGCGGTTACAATGAGCAGTTCTTC. It encodes CASISGTSGYNEQFF.

V gene TRBV10-3 combines with J gene TRBJ1-1; a weak D match, TRBD1 (6 bases). CDR3 length: 15 amino acids. V lost 0 bases to trimming and J lost 5 bases, with 13 bases between them. CDR1 is ENHRY, CDR2 SYGVKD, per germline. The CDR3 region has the DNA TGTGCCATCAGTGAGTCCGGGGGGCTTTGGACTGAAGCTTTCTTT. Residues: CAISESGGLWTEAFF.

The J gene is TRBJ1-3, the V gene TRBV7-6; D may be TRBD1 (5 bases). Trimming took 1 base from V and 4 from J, leaving 14 bases between them. Per germline, CDR1 SGHVS and CDR2 FNYEAQ. The CDR3 is 16 residues long. This CDR3 is CASSLGPSRGGNTIYF. CDR3 DNA sequence: TGTGCCAGCAGCTTAGGTCCTTCAAGGGGAGGAAACACCATATATTTT.

The gene calls are TRBV3-1 (or the pseudogene TRBV3-2) and TRBJ2-6, with 8 positions matching TRBD2. The germline V gene encodes CDR1 LGHDT and CDR2 YNNKEL (reference sequence). CDR3 size: 17 residues. With V trimmed by 6 bases and J by 2 bases, 9 bases remained unmatched. In DNA, the CDR3 is TGTGCCAGCAGTATGGCGGGGGGTCTGACTGGGGCCAACGTCCTGACTTTC. It yields the protein CASSMAGGLTGANVLTF.

This rearrangement joins TRBV5-1 to TRBJ1-1; 8 positions match TRBD1. The germline CDR1 and CDR2 sequences are SGHRS and YFSETQ. V was pared by 4 bases and J by 3 bases, with 8 bases of the junction left unmatched. CDR3 length: 15 amino acids. The CDR3 protein is CASSTGQGLHTEAFF. CDR3 in DNA: TGCGCCAGCAGCACCGGACAGGGTTTACACACTGAAGCTTTCTTT.

On this clone: One junction end does not reproduce the germline sequence, and a read error may be involved. The rearrangement uses TRBV6-5 and TRBJ2-2; D uncertain. The V gene's germline CDR1 is MNHEY and CDR2 SVGAGI. The CDR3 loop spans 15 amino acids. Here the CDR3 DNA reads TGTGCCAGCGAACGCGGAACCTCGAACGCCGGGGAGCTGTTTTTT. Its protein is CASERGTSNAGELFF.

This chain joins TRBV6-5 and TRBJ1-1; D is unclear. The CDR3 runs to 13 residues. Germline V gene sequence: CDR1 MNHEY, CDR2 SVGAGI. V was pared by 0 bases and J by 7 bases, with 9 bases between. The CDR3 bases are TGTGCCAGCAGTTACTCGAGAGGGATTGAAGCTTTCTTT. Translation: CASSYSRGIEAFF.

The V gene is TRBV6-6, the J gene TRBJ2-7; perhaps TRBD2 as D (7 bases). V shed 7 bases and J shed 7 bases, with 23 bases lying between them. The CDR3 totals 15 residues. Germline V gives CDR1 MNHNY, CDR2 SVGAGI (reference sequence). CDR3 sequence (DNA): TGTGCCAGCACCTCTCAAGGGGGGGGCCGGGGGGAGCAGTACGTC. Translated, it gives CASTSQGGGRGEQYV.

The rearrangement joins TRBV6-1 to TRBJ1-3, with D perhaps matching TRBD1 (5 bases). Trimming cost V 5 bases and J 6 bases, with 14 bases left between them. The CDR3 has 14 residues. Per the germline V gene, CDR1 is MNHNS and CDR2 is SASEGT. CDR3 sequence (DNA): TGTGCCAGCAGTTATTGGCCACAGGAAAACACCATATATTTT. Its translation: CASSYWPQENTIYF.

V is TRBV3-1 (or the pseudogene TRBV3-2) and J is TRBJ1-1; 7 nucleotides line up with TRBD1. J gave up 5 bases and V 3 bases, and 6 bases lay outside the gene matches. The CDR3 has 14 amino acids. Per the germline V gene, CDR1 is LGHDT and CDR2 is YNNKEL (reference sequence). CDR3 in amino acids: CASSHDRARTEAFF. The CDR3, as DNA: TGTGCCAGCAGCCATGACAGGGCTCGGACTGAAGCTTTCTTT.

The J gene is TRBJ2-5, the V gene TRBV24-1; weak D call: TRBD2 (5 bases). The CDR3 loop spans 13 amino acids. Trimming cost V 9 bases and J 5 bases, with 15 bases left between them. Germline CDR1 and CDR2: KGHDR and SFDVKD. CDR3 loop: CATSEGPRETQYF. The CDR3 DNA reads as TGTGCCACCTCCGAGGGTCCCCGGGAGACCCAGTACTTC.